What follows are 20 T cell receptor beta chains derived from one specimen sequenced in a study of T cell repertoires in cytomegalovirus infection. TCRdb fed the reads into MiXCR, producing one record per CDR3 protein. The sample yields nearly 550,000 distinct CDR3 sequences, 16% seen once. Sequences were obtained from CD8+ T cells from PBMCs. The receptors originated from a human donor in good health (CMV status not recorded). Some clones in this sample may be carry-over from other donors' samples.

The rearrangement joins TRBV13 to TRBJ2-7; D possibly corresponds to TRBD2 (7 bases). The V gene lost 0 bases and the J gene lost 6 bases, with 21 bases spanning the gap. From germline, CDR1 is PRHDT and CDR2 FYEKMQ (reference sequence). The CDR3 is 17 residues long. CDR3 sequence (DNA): TGTGCCAGCAGCTTAGGAGTTTATCCCGGGGGAGGGGGCGAGCAGTACTTC. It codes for CASSLGVYPGGGGEQYF.

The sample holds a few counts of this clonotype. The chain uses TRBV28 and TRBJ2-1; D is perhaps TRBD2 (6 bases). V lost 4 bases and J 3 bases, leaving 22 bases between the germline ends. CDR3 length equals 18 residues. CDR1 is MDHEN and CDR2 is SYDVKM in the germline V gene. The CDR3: CASSSGRGGARDYNEQFF. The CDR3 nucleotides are TGTGCCAGCAGTTCAGGGCGGGGTGGGGCAAGGGACTACAATGAGCAGTTCTTC.

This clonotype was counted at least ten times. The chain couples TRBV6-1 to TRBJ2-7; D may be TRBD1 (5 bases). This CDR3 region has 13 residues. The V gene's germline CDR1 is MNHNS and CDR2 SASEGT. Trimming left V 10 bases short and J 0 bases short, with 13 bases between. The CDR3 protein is CATAETGSYEQYF. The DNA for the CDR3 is TGTGCCACCGCCGAAACAGGCTCCTACGAGCAGTACTTC.

The CDR3 spells CASSVVPRHGYTF. The CDR3 bases are TGTGCCAGCAGCGTAGTTCCGCGACATGGCTACACCTTC. The V and J genes are TRBV9 and TRBJ1-2; D remains unclear. CDR1 and CDR2 from the germline V gene are SGDLS and YYNGEE. The CDR3 has 13 residues. Trimming stripped 0 bases from V and 6 bases from J, with 9 bases between.

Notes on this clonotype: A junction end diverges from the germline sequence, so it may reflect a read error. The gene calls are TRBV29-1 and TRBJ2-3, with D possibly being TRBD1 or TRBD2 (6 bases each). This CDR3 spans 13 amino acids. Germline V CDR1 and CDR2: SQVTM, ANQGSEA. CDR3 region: CSVVGGWTDTKYF. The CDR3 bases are TGCAGCGTTGTGGGGGGTTGGACAGATACGAAGTATTTT.

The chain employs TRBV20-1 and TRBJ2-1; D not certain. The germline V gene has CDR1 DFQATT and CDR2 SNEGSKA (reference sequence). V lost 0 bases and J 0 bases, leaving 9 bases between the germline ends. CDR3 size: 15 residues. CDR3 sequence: CSARDYSFSYNEQFF. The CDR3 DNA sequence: TGCAGTGCTAGAGATTATTCCTTCTCCTACAATGAGCAGTTCTTC.

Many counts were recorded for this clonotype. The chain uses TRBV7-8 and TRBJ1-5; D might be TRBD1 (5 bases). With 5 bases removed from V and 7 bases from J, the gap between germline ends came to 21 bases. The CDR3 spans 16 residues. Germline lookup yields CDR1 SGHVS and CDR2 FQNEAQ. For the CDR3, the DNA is TGTGCCAGCAGCCGAGCTTCCAGGGCTTTTAGGCAGCCCCAGCATTTT. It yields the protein CASSRASRAFRQPQHF.

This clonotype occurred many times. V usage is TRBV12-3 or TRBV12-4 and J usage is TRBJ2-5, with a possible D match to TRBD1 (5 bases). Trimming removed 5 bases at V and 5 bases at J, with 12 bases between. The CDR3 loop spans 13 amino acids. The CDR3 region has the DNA TGTGCCAGCAGTGACAGTACCCCGGAGACCCAGTACTTC. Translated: CASSDSTPETQYF.

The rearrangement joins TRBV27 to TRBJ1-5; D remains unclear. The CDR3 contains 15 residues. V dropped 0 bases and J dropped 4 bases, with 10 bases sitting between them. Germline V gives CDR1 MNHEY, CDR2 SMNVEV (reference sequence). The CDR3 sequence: CASSLSGGTNQPQHF. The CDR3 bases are TGTGCCAGCAGTTTATCGGGCGGTACTAATCAGCCCCAGCATTTT.

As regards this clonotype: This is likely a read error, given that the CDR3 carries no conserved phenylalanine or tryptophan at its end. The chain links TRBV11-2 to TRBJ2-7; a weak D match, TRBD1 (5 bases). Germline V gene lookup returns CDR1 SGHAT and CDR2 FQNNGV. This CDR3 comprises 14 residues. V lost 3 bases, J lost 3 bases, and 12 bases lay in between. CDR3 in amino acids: CASSLDTPGYEQYL. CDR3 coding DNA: TGTGCCAGCAGCTTGGACACCCCTGGCTACGAGCAGTACTTA.

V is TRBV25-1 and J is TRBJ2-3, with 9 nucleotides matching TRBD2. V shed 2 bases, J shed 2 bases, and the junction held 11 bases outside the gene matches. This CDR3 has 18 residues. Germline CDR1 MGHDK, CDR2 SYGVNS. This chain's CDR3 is CASSEGSELAGITDTQYF. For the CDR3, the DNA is TGTGCCAGCAGTGAAGGTAGCGAGCTAGCGGGGATCACAGATACGCAGTATTTT.

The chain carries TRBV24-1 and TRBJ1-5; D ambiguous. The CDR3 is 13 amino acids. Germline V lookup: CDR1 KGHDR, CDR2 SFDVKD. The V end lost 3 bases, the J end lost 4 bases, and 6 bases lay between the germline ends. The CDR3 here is CATSDRENQPQHF. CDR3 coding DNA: TGTGCCACCAGTGATCGAGAGAATCAGCCCCAGCATTTT.

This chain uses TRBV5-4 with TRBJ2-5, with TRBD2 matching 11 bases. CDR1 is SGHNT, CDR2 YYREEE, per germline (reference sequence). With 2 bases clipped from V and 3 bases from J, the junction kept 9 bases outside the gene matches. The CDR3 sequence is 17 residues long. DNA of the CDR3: TGTGCCAGCAGCTTCTTAGCGGGGGGGCCAAATGAAGAGACCCAGTACTTC. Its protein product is CASSFLAGGPNEETQYF.

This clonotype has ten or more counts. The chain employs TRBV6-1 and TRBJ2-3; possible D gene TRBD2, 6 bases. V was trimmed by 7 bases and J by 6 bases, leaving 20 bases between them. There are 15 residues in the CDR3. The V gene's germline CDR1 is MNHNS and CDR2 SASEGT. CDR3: CASTRLVKGRDTQYF. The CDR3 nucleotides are TGTGCCAGCACCCGACTAGTAAAGGGGCGGGATACGCAGTATTTT.

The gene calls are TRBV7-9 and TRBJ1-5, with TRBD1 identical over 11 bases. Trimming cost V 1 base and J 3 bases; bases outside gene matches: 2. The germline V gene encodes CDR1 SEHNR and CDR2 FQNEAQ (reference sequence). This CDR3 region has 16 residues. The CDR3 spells CASSLGGQGANQPQHF. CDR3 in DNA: TGTGCCAGCAGCTTAGGTGGACAGGGGGCCAATCAGCCCCAGCATTTT.

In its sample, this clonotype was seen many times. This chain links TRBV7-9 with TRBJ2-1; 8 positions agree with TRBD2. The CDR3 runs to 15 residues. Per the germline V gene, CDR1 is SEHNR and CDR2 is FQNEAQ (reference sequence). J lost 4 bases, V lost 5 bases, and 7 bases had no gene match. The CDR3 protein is CASSPLTGGYNEQFF. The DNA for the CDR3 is TGTGCCAGCAGCCCTCTCACGGGAGGGTACAATGAGCAGTTCTTC.

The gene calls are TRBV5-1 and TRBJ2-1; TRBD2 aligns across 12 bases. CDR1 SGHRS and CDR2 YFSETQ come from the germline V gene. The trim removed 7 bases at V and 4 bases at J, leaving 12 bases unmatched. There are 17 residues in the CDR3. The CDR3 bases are TGCGCCAGCGTCTCCCCCGAGGGGACTAGCGGGTACAATGAGCAGTTCTTC. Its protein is CASVSPEGTSGYNEQFF.

For the CDR3, the DNA is TGTGCCAGTAGTACCGGGACAGTGCAGTTCTTC. It codes for CASSTGTVQFF. V usage is TRBV19 and J usage is TRBJ2-1; 7 bases line up with TRBD1. In germline, CDR1 is LNHDA, CDR2 SQIVND (reference sequence). The CDR3 runs to 11 residues. The ends lost 4 bases at V and 12 bases at J; junction bases unmatched: 3.

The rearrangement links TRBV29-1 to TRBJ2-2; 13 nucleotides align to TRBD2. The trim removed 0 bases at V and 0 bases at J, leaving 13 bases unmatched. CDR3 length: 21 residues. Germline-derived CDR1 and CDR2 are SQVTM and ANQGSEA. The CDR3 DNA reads TGCAGCGTTGAAGATCGTCGGGGAGGGACTAGCGGGGCTACGAACACCGGGGAGCTGTTTTTT. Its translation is CSVEDRRGGTSGATNTGELFF.

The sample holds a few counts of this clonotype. The CDR3 reads CASRPDRGGSPLHF. The CDR3 coding sequence is TGTGCCAGCAGACCCGACAGGGGCGGTTCACCCCTCCACTTT. The chain couples TRBV7-9 to TRBJ1-6, with TRBD1 identical over 8 bases. The length of the CDR3 is 14 residues. In germline, CDR1 is SEHNR, CDR2 FQNEAQ (reference sequence). Trimming at V came to 6 bases and at J to 9 bases, leaving 7 bases not matched to a gene.